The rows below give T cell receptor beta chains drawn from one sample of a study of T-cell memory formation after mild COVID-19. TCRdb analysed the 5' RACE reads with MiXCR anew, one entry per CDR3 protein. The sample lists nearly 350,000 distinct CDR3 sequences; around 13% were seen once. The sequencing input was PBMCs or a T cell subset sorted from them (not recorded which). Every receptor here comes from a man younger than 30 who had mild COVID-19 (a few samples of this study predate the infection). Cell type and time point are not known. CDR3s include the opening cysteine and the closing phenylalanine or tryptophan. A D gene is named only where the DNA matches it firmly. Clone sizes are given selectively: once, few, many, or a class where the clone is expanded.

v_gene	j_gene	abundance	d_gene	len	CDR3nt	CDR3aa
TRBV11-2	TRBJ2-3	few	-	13	TGTGCCAGCAGTTTTGTCGGCCCAGATACGCAGTATTTT	CASSFVGPDTQYF
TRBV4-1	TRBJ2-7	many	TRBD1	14	TGCGCCAGCAGCTCCGGGACAGGAACCTACGAGCAGTACTTC	CASSSGTGTYEQYF
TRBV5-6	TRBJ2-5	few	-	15	TGTGCCAGCAGCTCCATACAGGGATTACAAGAGACCCAGTACTTC	CASSSIQGLQETQYF
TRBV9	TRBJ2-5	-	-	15	TGTGCCAGCAGCGTAGTTGGGTCACCCCAAGAGACCCAGTACTTC	CASSVVGSPQETQYF
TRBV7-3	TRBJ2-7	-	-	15	TGTGCCAGCAGCTTGGGCCCGGGACGGAGCTACGAGCAGTACTTC	CASSLGPGRSYEQYF
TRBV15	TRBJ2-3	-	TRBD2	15	TGTGCCACCAGCAGAGAGCGGGGGGGCCCAGATACGCAGTATTTT	CATSRERGGPDTQYF
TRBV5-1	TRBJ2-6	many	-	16	TGCGCCAGCAGCTTGGCCCAGGGGACTGGGGCCAACGTCCTGACTTTC	CASSLAQGTGANVLTF
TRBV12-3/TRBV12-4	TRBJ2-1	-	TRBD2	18	TGTGCCAGCTTAACCGGGACTAGCGGGGGGGCCTCCTACAATGAGCAGTTCTTC	CASLTGTSGGASYNEQFF
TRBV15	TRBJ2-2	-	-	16	TGTGCCACCAGCAGGCATGGGGAAGCGGCGCGCGGGGAGCTGTTTTTT	CATSRHGEAARGELFF
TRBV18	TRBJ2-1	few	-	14	TGTGCCAGCTCACCGGCGGCAGGCTACAATGAGCAGTTCTTC	CASSPAAGYNEQFF
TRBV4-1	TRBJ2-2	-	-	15	TGCGCCAGCAGCCAAGTGCCCGCGAACACCGGGGAGCTGTTTTTT	CASSQVPANTGELFF
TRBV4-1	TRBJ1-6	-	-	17	TGCGCCAGCAGGCAACCGGTTGGGGGATCGTATAATTCACCCCTCCACTTT	CASRQPVGGSYNSPLHF
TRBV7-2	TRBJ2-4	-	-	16	TGTGCCAGCAGCTTAGTTGGAGGGGCCGGAATAAACATTCAGTACTTC	CASSLVGGAGINIQYF
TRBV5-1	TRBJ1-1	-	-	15	TGCGCCAGCAGGCAGAATCTCTTACAAGCGGCTGAAGCTTTCTTT	CASRQNLLQAAEAFF
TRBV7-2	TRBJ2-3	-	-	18	TGTGCCAGCAGGTGGACCGCCCGAGCCCTAGAGATCACAGATACGCAGTATTTT	CASRWTARALEITDTQYF
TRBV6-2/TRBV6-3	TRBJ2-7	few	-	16	TGTGCCAGCAGTTACTCCATCGGGGGAAGAAACTACGAGCAGTACTTC	CASSYSIGGRNYEQYF
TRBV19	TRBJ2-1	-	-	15	TGTGCCAGTAGTATAGGGGGGACTCCGTTGGGTGAGCAGTTCTTC	CASSIGGTPLGEQFF
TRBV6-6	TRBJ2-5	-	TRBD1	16	TGTGCCAGCAGCCGGACCCTGGGGACAGCCGGGGAGACCCAGTACTTC	CASSRTLGTAGETQYF
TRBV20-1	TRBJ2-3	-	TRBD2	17	TGCAGTGCTAGACCGGACCGGACTAGCGGGCCCTCCGATACGCAGTATTTT	CSARPDRTSGPSDTQYF
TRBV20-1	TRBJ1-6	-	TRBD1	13	TGCAGTGCAGGGGACAGTAGAGGCTCACCCCTCCACTTT	CSAGDSRGSPLHF
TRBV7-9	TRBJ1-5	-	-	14	TGTGCCAGCAGGTCCGGCGGGGGGGGCCAGCCCCAGCATTTT	CASRSGGGGQPQHF
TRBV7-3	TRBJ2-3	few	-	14	TGTGCCAGCAGCTTAGACTCAGCAGGAGATACGCAGTATTTT	CASSLDSAGDTQYF
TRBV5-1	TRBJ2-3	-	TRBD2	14	TGCGCCAGCAGCGTGGGCCTAGCGGTCGATACGCAGTATTTT	CASSVGLAVDTQYF
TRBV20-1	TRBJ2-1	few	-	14	TGCAGTGCCGGCCCTACAGGTTTTTTCAATGAGCAGTTCTTC	CSAGPTGFFNEQFF
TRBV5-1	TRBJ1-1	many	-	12	TGTGCCAGCAGCTTGGTTGGCACTGAAGCTTTCTTT	CASSLVGTEAFF
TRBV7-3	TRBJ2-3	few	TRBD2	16	TGTGCCAGCAGCTTAATAGCCGGGGGGACGACAGATACGCAGTATTTT	CASSLIAGGTTDTQYF
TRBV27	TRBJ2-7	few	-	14	TGTGCCAGCAGTTACAAAGCAGGGGCCTACGAGCAGTACTTC	CASSYKAGAYEQYF
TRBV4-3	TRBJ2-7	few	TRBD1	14	TGCGCCAGCAGCTATGCCGGGACAGAGTACGAGCAGTACTTC	CASSYAGTEYEQYF
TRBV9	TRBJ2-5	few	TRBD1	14	TGTGCCAGCAGCATAACTACAGGGGAAGAGACCCAGTACTTC	CASSITTGEETQYF
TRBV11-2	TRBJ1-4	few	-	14	TGTGCCAGCAGCTTGGCAGGGACTTGGGAAAAACTGTTTTTT	CASSLAGTWEKLFF
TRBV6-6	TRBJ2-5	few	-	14	TGTGCCAGCAGTTACTTCATTTCACAAGAGACCCAGTACTTC	CASSYFISQETQYF
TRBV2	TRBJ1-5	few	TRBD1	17	TGTGCCAGCAGTGGGGAGAATGGGACAGGCTTAGGGGGGCCCCAGCATTTT	CASSGENGTGLGGPQHF
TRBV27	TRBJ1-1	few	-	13	TGTGCCAGCAGTTTAAAGGTTAACACTGAAGCTTTCTTT	CASSLKVNTEAFF
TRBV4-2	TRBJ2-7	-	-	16	TGTGCCAGCACACAAGGGGGAGCAGGGACCCCCTACGAGCAGTACTTC	CASTQGGAGTPYEQYF
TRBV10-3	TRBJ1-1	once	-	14	TGTGCCATCAGCGCAGGGTTTCGGAACAATGAAGCTTTCTTT	CAISAGFRNNEAFF
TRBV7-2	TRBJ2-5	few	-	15	TGTGCCAGCAGCTTACAGTCGGGGGAACAAGAGACCCAGTACTTC	CASSLQSGEQETQYF
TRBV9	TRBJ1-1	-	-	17	TGTGCCAGCAGCGACCCCCGGAGATCGGGCATGAACACTGAAGCTTTCTTT	CASSDPRRSGMNTEAFF
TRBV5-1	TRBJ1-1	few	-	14	TGCGCCAGCAGCTCGTATGGGGGAAACACTGAAGCTTTCTTT	CASSSYGGNTEAFF
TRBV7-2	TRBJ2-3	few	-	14	TGTGCCAGCACCCGGCCGGGGGCAGCGGATACGCAGTATTTT	CASTRPGAADTQYF
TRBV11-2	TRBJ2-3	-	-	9	TGTGCCAGGACAGATACGCAGTATTTT	CARTDTQYF
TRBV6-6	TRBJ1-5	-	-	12	TGTGCCAGCACCCTTCCGACCCAGCCCCAGCATTTT	CASTLPTQPQHF
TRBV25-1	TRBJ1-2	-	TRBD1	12	TGTGCCAGCCGAGGGACAGGCTATGGCTACACCTTC	CASRGTGYGYTF
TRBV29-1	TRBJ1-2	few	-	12	TGCAGCGTTGAAGGCCTTGGCCCTGGCTACACCTTC	CSVEGLGPGYTF
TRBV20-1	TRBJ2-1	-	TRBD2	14	TGCAGTGCTAGGGACCCCGGGACTAGTCCCGAGCAGTTCTTC	CSARDPGTSPEQFF
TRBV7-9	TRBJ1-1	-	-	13	TGTGCCAGCAGCTTACCGTTGAACACTGAAGCTTTCTTT	CASSLPLNTEAFF
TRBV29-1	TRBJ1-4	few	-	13	TGCAGCGTTGGCTGGGGTTCGAATGAAAAACTGTTTTTT	CSVGWGSNEKLFF
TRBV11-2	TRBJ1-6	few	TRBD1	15	TGTGCCAGCAGCTTAGCCCACAGGGGGTTCTCACCCCTCCACTTT	CASSLAHRGFSPLHF
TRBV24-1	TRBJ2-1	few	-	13	TGTGCCACCAGTGCGGTCGGGGGCAATGAGCAGTTCTTC	CATSAVGGNEQFF
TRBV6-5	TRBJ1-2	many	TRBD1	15	TGTGCCAGCAGTTACTCCCGGACAGGGGTTAAAGGCTACACCTTC	CASSYSRTGVKGYTF
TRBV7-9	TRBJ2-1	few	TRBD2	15	TGTGCCAGCACAAAGAGCACTAGCGCCTACAATGAGCAGTTCTTC	CASTKSTSAYNEQFF
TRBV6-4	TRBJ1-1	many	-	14	TGTGCCAGCAGTGACTCGCCGGAGAACACTGAAGCTTTCTTT	CASSDSPENTEAFF
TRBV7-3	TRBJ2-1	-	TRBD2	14	TGTGCCAGCAGCTTAAGCGGGGGAGGCAATGAGCAGTTCTTC	CASSLSGGGNEQFF
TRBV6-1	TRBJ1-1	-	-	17	TGTGCCAGCAGTGGCTCGGGGACCCTTTGGGGGAACACTGAAGCTTTCTTT	CASSGSGTLWGNTEAFF